This T cell receptor beta chain comes out of a study of blood T cells in healthy people across ages. Trimming took 1 base from V and 6 from J; bases not matched to a gene: 0. The CDR3 covers 14 residues. The germline V gene has CDR1 MNHEY and CDR2 SMNVEV (reference sequence). This clonotype came up a few times. Primers used in a second PCR of roughly 6 to 12 cycles were a sample-barcoded 5' primer and a J-beta primer mix. TCRdb ran MiXCR on the 5' RACE reads and lists one entry per CDR3 protein. The table includes around 900,000 distinct CDR3 sequences, about 53% detected once. The chain links TRBV27 to TRBJ1-4; 9 bases agree with TRBD1. The sequence came from an older woman in good health. Sequencing used blood. CDR3 sequence reads: CASSLWTGDEKLFF. The CDR3, as DNA: TGTGCCAGCAGTTTATGGACAGGGGATGAAAAACTGTTTTTT.